A selection of T cell receptor beta chains follows, all from one sample in a study of blood T cells in healthy people across ages. TCRdb passed the 5' RACE reads through MiXCR, listing each CDR3 protein once. This table holds roughly 1,300,000 distinct CDR3 sequences, around 55% found once. The sample taken for sequencing was blood. These receptors all stem from a man aged 18 to 30 in good health. Each CDR3 is given without its conserved first and last residue.

V gene	J gene	CDR3 protein
TRBV29-1	TRBJ2-3	SVAGLRTADTQY
TRBV7-7	TRBJ2-3	ASSPTLGTDTQY
TRBV29-1	-	SVEEAGSEQY
TRBV6-6	-	ASMLQNSYNEQY
TRBV7-9	TRBJ2-1	ASSSRGNEQF
TRBV29-1	TRBJ1-1	SVGTLLGTEAF
TRBV12-3/TRBV12-4	TRBJ2-7	ASSLVTSGAYEQY
TRBV4-2	TRBJ2-7	ASSASNYEQY
TRBV20-1	TRBJ2-3	SAPGLVEADTQY
TRBV7-9	TRBJ2-1	ASSARTSGRAEQF
TRBV7-9	TRBJ2-3	ASTLGTDTQY
TRBV4-1	-	ASSQETGLANNEQY
TRBV4-1	TRBJ2-3	ASSQAKVTDTQY
TRBV28	TRBJ2-4	ASSLPQPQKGIQY
TRBV25-1	TRBJ2-3	ASRGYFYTDTQY
TRBV12-3/TRBV12-4	TRBJ1-1	ASRSSQGLGENTEAF
TRBV6-2/TRBV6-3	TRBJ2-1	ASSYNFDRDFGEQF
TRBV5-1	TRBJ2-2	ASSLVDRADTGELF
TRBV7-9	TRBJ1-1	ASTLNKGQMNTEAF
TRBV20-1	TRBJ1-2	SARTDLNYGYT
TRBV14	TRBJ2-1	ASSQVRGTGAEQF
TRBV6-6	TRBJ2-5	ASSYTGTGYQETQY
TRBV29-1	TRBJ1-3	SVEGGGTSGNTIY
TRBV29-1	TRBJ1-1	SVQNTEAF
TRBV12-3/TRBV12-4	TRBJ2-1	ASSPSDHPGLNEQF
TRBV6-5	TRBJ1-2	ATRQRPEGYT
TRBV6-5	TRBJ2-3	ASSITGKDTQY
TRBV30	TRBJ2-1	AWMGGSSYNEQF
TRBV15	TRBJ2-4	ATSREPPWGGVIIQY
TRBV4-3	TRBJ2-7	ASSQTRQGSGQY
TRBV28	TRBJ2-5	ASTSRETQY
TRBV4-1	TRBJ1-6	ASSQDSSGSPLH
TRBV20-1	TRBJ2-7	SAPGEGLEEQY
TRBV25-1	TRBJ1-2	ACSEPGANYGYT
TRBV2	TRBJ2-7	ASRGLSGDGY
TRBV4-2	TRBJ2-2	ASSQGLAGLGELF
TRBV2	TRBJ2-3	ASSVTGVTDTQY
TRBV4-2	TRBJ1-2	ASSHEPGTSWGYT
TRBV29-1	TRBJ2-7	SVATGTERGIFYEQY
TRBV30	TRBJ2-1	AWKPRWQAGGYNEQF
TRBV6-5	TRBJ1-2	ASSYSTGDGYT
TRBV3-1	TRBJ2-4	ASAPQSYSLGSKNIQY
TRBV29-1	TRBJ2-1	SVELVGYRGGSYNEQF
TRBV4-1	-	TSSQEYRASEETQY
TRBV10-1	TRBJ1-4	ASSASDFRDNEKLF
TRBV12-3/TRBV12-4	TRBJ2-3	ASSLAAGTDTQY
TRBV10-3	TRBJ2-3	AIKAGSTDTQY
TRBV7-9	TRBJ1-2	ASSLPGPEYGYT
TRBV7-9	TRBJ2-7	ASSPLVYEQY
TRBV25-1	TRBJ2-5	ASSEGQTTQETQY
TRBV5-1	-	ASSSETGFIQY
TRBV6-1	TRBJ2-7	ASSPFGVTYEQY
TRBV6-5	TRBJ2-2	ASSYSDPSNTGELF
TRBV27	TRBJ1-1	ASSLRAVGEAF
TRBV20-1	TRBJ1-5	SARLRENQPQH
TRBV19	TRBJ2-4	ASKGLGAKNIQY
TRBV7-9	TRBJ2-1	ASSRYSGGYNEQF
TRBV12-3/TRBV12-4	TRBJ1-2	ASSLITGQLGHGYT